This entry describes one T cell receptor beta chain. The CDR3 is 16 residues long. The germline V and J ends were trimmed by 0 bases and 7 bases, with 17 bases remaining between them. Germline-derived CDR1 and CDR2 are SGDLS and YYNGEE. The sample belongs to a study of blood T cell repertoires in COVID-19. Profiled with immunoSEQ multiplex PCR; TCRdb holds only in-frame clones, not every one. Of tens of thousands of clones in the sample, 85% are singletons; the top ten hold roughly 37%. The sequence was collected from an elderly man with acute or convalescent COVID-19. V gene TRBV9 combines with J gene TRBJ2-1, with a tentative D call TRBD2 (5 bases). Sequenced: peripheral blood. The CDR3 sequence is CASSVVPSGIGNEQFF. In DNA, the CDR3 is TGTGCCAGCAGCGTAGTGCCAAGCGGTATTGGTAATGAGCAGTTCTTC. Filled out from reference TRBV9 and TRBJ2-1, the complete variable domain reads DSGVTQTPKHLITATGQRVTLRCSPRSGDLSVYWYQQSLDQGLQFLIQYYNGEERAKGNILERFSAQQFPDLHSELNLSSLELGDSALYFCASSVVPSGIGNEQFFGPGTRLTVL.